This section outlines one TCR beta chain sequence together with its context. Its target is not known. The data are from a study of T cells in Graves' hyperthyroidism and ophthalmopathy. Whole-study findings and limits: Ophthalmopathy was model-predicted a median approximately 6.4 months pre-onset.

Trimming left V 1 base short and J 2 bases short, with 15 bases between. The germline CDR1 and CDR2 sequences are SGHVS and FQNEAQ. This CDR3 has 17 residues. RNA transcripts were the template for amplifying TCR beta CDR3 regions. TCR CDR3 underwent first-round RT-PCR with the HTBI primer set. TCRdb reprocessed the multiplex PCR reads with MiXCR, giving one entry per CDR3 protein. The sample lists over 700,000 distinct CDR3 sequences; 35% to 45% were seen once. The J gene is TRBJ1-5, the V gene TRBV7-8; D remains ambiguous. The specimen sequenced was blood. The TCR comes from a man younger than 35 with Graves' hyperthyroidism. For the CDR3, the DNA is TGTGCCAGCAGCTTAGTGAGGCGACTTTCGGGCAATCAGCCCCAGCATTTT. Encoded protein: CASSLVRRLSGNQPQHF.